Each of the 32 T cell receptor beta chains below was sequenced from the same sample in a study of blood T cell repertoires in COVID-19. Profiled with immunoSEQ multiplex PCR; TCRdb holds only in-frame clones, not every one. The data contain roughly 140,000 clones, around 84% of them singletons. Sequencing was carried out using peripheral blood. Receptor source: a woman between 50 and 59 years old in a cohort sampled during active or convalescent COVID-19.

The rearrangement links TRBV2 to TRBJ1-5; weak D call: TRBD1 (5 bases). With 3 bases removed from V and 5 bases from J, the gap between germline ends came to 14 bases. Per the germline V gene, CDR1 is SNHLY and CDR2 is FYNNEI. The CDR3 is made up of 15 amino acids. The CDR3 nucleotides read TGTGCCAGCAGTGAGTTGTTGGGGGGGGATCAGCCCCAGCATTTT. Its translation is CASSELLGGDQPQHF.

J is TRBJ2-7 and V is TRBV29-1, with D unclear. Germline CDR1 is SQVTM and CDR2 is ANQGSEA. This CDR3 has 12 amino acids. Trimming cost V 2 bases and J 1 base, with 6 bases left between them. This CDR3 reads CSVEQESYEQYF. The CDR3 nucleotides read TGCAGCGTTGAACAGGAATCCTACGAGCAGTACTTC.

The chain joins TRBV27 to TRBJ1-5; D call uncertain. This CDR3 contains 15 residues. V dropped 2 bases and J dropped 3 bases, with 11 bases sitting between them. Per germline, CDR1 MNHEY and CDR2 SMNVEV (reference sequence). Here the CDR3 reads CASSLGQAPNQPQHF. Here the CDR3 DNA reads TGTGCCAGCAGTTTAGGTCAGGCGCCCAATCAGCCCCAGCATTTT.

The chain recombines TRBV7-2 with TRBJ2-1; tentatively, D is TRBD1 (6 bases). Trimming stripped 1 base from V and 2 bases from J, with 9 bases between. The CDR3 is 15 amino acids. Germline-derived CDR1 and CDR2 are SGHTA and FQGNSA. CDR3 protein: CASSLDRAPYNEQFF. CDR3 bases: TGTGCCAGCAGCTTAGACAGGGCCCCCTACAATGAGCAGTTCTTC.

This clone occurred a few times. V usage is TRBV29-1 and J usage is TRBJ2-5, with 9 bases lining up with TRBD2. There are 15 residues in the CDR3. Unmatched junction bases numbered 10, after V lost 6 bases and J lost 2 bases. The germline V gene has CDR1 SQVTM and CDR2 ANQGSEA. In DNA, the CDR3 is TGCAGCGTCTCTAGGGGTAGCGGGGGACAAGAGACCCAGTACTTC. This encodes CSVSRGSGGQETQYF.

In DNA form, the CDR3 reads TGCAGCGTGGCCGCGGACAGTTGGACTGAAGCTTTCTTT. This sequence encodes CSVAADSWTEAFF. This chain joins TRBV29-1 and TRBJ1-1, with D maybe TRBD1 (6 bases). Looked up from germline, CDR1 is SQVTM and CDR2 is ANQGSEA. CDR3 length: 13 amino acids. Trimming cost V 6 bases and J 5 bases, with 16 bases left between them.

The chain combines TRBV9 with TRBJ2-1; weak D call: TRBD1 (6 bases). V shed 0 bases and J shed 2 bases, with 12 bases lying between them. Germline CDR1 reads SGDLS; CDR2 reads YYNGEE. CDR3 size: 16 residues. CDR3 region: CASSVGVTGTYNEQFF. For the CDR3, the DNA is TGTGCCAGCAGCGTAGGGGTAACAGGGACCTACAATGAGCAGTTCTTC.

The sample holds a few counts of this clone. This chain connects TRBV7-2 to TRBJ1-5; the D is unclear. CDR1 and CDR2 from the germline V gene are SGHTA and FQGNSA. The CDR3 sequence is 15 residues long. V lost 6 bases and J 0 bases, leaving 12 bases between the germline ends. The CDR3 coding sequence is TGTGCCAGCAGTTCCTCGGGTCATAGCAATCAGCCCCAGCATTTT. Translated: CASSSSGHSNQPQHF.

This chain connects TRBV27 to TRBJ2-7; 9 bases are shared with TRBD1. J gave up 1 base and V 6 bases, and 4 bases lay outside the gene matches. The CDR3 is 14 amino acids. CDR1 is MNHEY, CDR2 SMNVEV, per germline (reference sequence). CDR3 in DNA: TGTGCCAGCAGATGGACAGGGGATTCCTACGAGCAGTACTTC. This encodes CASRWTGDSYEQYF.

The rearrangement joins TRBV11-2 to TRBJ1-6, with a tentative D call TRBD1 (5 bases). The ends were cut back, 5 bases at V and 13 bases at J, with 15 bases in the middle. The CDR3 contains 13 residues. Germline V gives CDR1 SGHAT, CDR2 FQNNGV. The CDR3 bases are TGTGCCAGCAGCATCCAACCAGGGAACCCCCTCCACTTT. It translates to CASSIQPGNPLHF.

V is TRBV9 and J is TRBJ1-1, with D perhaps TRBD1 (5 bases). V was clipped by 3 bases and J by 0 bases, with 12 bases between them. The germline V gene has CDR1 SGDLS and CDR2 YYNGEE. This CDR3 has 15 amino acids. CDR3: CASSAQEFMNTEAFF. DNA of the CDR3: TGTGCCAGCAGCGCACAGGAGTTCATGAACACTGAAGCTTTCTTT.

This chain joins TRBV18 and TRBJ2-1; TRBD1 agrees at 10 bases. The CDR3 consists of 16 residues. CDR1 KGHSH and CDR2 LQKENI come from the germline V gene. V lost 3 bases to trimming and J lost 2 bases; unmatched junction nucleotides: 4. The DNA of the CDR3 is TGTGCCAGCTCACCCGGGACAGGGGTCACCTACAATGAGCAGTTCTTC. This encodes CASSPGTGVTYNEQFF.

CDR3 region: CASSVENRGYTF. As DNA, the CDR3 is TGTGCCAGCAGTGTTGAGAACCGTGGCTACACCTTC. J is TRBJ1-2 and V is TRBV2; D gene unclear. This CDR3 region has 12 residues. The V gene's germline CDR1 is SNHLY and CDR2 FYNNEI. V lost 4 bases and J lost 7, with 10 bases in between.

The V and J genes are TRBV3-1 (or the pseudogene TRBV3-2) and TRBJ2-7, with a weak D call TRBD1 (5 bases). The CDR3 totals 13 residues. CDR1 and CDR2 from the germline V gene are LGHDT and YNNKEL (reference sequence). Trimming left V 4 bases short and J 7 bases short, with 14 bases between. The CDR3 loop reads CASSLEGVWEQYF. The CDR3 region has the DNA TGTGCCAGCAGCCTCGAAGGGGTTTGGGAGCAGTACTTC.

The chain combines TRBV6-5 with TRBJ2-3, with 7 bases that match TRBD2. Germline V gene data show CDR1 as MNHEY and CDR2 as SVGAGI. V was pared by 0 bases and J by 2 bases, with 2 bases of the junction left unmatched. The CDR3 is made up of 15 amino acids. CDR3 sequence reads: CASSYSRGNTDTQYF. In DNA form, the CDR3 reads TGTGCCAGCAGTTACTCGCGGGGGAACACAGATACGCAGTATTTT.

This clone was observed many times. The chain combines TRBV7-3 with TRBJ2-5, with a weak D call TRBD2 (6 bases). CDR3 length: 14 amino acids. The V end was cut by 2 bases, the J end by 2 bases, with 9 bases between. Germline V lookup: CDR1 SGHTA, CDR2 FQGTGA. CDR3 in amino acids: CASSLLGGQETQYF. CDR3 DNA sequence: TGTGCCAGCAGCTTATTAGGAGGGCAAGAGACCCAGTACTTC.

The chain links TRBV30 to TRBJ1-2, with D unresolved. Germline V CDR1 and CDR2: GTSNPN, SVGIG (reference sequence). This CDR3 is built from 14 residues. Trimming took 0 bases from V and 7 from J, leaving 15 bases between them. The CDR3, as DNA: TGTGCCTGGAGTGTACTTCGGGGTTCTGGTGGCTACACCTTC. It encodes CAWSVLRGSGGYTF.

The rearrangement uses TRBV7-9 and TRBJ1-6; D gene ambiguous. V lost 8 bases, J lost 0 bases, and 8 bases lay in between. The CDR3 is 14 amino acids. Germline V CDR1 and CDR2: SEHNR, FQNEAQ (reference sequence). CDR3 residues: CASSESSYNSPLHF. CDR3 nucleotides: TGTGCCAGCTCGGAGAGCTCCTATAATTCACCCCTCCACTTT.

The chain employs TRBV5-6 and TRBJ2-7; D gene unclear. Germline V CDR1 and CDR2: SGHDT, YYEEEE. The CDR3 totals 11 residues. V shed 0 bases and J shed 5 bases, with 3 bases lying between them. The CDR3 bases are TGTGCCAGCAGCTTGGTTAACGAGCAGTACTTC. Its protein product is CASSLVNEQYF.

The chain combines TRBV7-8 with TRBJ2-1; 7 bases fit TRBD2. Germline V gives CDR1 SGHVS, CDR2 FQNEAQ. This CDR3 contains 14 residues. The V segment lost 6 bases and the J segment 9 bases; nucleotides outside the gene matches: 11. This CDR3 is CASSKTGGRGEQFF. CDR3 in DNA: TGTGCCAGCAGTAAAACCGGGGGGAGGGGTGAGCAGTTCTTC.

The CDR3 reads CASTGTDSYNEQFF. The CDR3 DNA sequence: TGTGCCAGCACCGGAACGGACAGTTACAATGAGCAGTTCTTC. This chain joins TRBV11-2 and TRBJ2-1; possibly TRBD1 for D (6 bases). With 7 bases removed from V and 4 bases from J, the gap between germline ends came to 14 bases. CDR3 length equals 14 residues. From germline, CDR1 is SGHAT and CDR2 FQNNGV.

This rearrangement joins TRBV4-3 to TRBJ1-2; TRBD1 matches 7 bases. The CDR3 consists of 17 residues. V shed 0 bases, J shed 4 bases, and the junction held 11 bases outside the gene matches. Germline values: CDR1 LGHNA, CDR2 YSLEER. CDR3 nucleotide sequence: TGCGCCAGCAGCCAAGATCTCGGGACAGCGATAGCCTATGGCTACACCTTC. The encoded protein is CASSQDLGTAIAYGYTF.

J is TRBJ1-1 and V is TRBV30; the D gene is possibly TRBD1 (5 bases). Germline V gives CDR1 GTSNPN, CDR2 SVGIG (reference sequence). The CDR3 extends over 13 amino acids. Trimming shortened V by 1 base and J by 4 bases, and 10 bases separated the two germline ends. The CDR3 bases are TGTGCCTGGAGTGGACAGTCGGGCACTGAAGCTTTCTTT. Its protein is CAWSGQSGTEAFF.

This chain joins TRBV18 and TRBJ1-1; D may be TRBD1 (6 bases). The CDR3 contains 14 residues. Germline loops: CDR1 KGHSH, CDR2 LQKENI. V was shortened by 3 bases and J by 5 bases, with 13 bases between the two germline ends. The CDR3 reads CASSPLQGNTEAFF. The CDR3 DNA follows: TGTGCCAGCTCACCCCTTCAGGGGAATACTGAAGCTTTCTTT.

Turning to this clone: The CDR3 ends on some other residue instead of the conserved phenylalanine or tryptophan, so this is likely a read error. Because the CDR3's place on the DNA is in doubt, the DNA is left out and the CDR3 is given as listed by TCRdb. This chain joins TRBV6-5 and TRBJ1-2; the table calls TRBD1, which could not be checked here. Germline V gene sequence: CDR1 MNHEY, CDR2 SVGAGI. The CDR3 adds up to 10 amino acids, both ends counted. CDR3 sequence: CASRSPPGLI.

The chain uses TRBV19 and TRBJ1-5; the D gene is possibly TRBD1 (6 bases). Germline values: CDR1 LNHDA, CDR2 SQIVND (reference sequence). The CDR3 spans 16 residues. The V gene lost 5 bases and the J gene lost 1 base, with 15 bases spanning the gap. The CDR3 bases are TGTGCCAGTAGTCTTTCAGGGGAGGGGAGCAATCAGCCCCAGCATTTT. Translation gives CASSLSGEGSNQPQHF. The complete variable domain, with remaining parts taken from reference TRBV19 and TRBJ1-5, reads DGGITQSPKYLFRKEGQNVTLSCEQNLNHDAMYWYRQDPGQGLRLIYYSQIVNDFQKGDIAEGYSVSREKKESFPLTVTSAQKNPTAFYLCASSLSGEGSNQPQHFGDGTRLSIL.

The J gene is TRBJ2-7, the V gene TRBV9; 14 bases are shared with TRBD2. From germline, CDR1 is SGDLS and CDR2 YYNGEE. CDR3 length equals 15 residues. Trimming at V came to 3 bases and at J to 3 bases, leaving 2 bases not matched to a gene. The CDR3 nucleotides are TGTGCCAGCAGCGGAGGGACTAGCGGGGGCTACGAGCAGTACTTC. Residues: CASSGGTSGGYEQYF.

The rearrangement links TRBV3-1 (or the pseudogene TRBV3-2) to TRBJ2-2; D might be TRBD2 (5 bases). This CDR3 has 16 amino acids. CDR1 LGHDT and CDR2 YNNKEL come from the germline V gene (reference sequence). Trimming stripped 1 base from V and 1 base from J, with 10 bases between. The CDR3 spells CASSQVQRLNTGELFF. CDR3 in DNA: TGTGCCAGCAGCCAAGTCCAGCGGTTGAACACCGGGGAGCTGTTTTTT.

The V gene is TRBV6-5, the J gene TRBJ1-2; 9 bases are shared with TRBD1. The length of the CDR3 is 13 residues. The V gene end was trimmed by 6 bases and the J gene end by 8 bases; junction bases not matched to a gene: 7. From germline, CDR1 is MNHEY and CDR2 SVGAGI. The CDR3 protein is CASRTGTGSGYTF. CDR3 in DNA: TGTGCCAGCAGGACCGGGACAGGGTCCGGCTACACCTTC.

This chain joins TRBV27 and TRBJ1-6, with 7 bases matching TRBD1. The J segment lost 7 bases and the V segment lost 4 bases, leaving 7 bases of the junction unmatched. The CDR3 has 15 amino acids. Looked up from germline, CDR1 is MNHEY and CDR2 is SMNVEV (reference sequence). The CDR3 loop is CASSSKGQTNSPLHF. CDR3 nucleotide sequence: TGTGCCAGCAGTTCCAAGGGACAGACAAATTCACCCCTCCACTTT.

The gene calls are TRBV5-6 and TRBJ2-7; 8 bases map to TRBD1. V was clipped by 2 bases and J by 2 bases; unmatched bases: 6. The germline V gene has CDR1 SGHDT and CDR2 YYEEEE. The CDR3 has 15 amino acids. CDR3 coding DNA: TGTGCCAGCAGCTTCTCTCAGGGGGCGGCCTACGAGCAGTACTTC. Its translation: CASSFSQGAAYEQYF.

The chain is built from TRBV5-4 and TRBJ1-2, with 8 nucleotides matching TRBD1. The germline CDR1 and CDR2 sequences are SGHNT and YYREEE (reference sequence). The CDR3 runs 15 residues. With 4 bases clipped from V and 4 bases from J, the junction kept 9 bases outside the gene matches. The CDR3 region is CASSSGQGARYGYTF. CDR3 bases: TGTGCCAGCAGCAGTGGTCAGGGGGCCCGCTATGGCTACACCTTC. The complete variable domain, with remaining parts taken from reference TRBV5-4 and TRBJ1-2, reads ETGVTQSPTHLIKTRGQQVTLRCSSQSGHNTVSWYQQALGQGPQFIFQYYREEENGRGNFPPRFSGLQFPNYSSELNVNALELDDSALYLCASSSGQGARYGYTFGSGTRLTVV.